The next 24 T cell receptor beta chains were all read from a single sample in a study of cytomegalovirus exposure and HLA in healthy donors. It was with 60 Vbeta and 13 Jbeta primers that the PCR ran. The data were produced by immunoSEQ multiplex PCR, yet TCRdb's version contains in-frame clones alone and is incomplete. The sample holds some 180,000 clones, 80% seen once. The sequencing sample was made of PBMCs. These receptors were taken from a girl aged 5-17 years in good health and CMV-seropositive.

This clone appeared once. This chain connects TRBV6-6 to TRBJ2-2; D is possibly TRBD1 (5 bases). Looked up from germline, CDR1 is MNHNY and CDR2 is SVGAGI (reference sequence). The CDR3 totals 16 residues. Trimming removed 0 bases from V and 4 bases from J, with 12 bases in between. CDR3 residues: CASSYSGRVLTGELFF. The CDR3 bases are TGTGCCAGCAGTTACTCGGGCAGGGTTCTCACCGGGGAGCTGTTTTTT.

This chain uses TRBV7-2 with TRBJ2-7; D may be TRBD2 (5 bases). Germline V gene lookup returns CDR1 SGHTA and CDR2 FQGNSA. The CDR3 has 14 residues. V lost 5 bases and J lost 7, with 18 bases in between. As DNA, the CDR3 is TGTGCCAGCAGCGAGTACCGGGAATTCCGGGAGCAGTACTTC. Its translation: CASSEYREFREQYF.

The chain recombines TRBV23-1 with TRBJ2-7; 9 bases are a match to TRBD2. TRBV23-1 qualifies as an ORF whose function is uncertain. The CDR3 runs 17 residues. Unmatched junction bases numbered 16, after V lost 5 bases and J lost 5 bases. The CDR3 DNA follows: TGCGCCAGCAGTGCAGCCTTGCGGGAGGGTCTGATCAACGAGCAGTACTTC. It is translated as CASSAALREGLINEQYF.

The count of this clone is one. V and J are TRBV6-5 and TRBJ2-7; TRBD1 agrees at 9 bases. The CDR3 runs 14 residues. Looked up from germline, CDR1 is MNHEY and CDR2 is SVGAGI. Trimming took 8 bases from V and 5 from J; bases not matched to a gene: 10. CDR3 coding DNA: TGTGCCAGCGGCAGAGGACAGGGGAACCACGAGCAGTACTTC. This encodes CASGRGQGNHEQYF.

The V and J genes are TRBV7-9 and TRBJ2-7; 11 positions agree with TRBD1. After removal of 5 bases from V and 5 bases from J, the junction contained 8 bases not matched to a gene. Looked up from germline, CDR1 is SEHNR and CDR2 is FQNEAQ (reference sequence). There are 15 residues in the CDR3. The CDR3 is CASSTRRTGGDEQYF. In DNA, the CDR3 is TGTGCCAGCAGCACACGACGGACAGGGGGCGACGAGCAGTACTTC.

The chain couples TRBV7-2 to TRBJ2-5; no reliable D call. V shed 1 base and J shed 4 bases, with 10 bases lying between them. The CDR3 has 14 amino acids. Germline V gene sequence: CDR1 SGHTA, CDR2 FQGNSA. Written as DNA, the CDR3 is TGTGCCAGCAGCTTAGTGGTAGCCCCAGAGACCCAGTACTTC. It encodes CASSLVVAPETQYF.

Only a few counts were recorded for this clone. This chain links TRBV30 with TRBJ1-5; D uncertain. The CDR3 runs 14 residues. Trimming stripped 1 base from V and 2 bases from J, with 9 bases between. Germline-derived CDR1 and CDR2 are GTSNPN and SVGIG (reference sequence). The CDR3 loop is CAWSGGIGNQPQHF. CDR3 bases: TGTGCCTGGAGTGGAGGAATCGGCAATCAGCCCCAGCATTTT.

This CDR3 is CASSERGNSGNTIYF. CDR3 sequence (DNA): TGTGCCAGCAGTGAGAGAGGGAACTCTGGAAACACCATATATTTT. The chain employs TRBV27 and TRBJ1-3; D is undetermined. The V end was cut by 5 bases, the J end by 0 bases, with 11 bases between. The germline CDR1 and CDR2 sequences are MNHEY and SMNVEV (reference sequence). The CDR3 totals 15 residues.

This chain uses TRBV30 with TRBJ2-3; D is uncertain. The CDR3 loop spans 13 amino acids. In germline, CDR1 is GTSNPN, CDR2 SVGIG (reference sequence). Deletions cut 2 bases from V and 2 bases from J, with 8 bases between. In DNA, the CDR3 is TGTGCCTGGAGTTCTAGAAACACAGATACGCAGTATTTT. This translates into CAWSSRNTDTQYF.

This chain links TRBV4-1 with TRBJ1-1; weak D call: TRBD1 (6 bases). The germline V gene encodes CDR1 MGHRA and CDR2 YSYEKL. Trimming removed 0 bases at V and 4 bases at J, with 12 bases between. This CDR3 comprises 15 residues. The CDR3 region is CASSQDPTGRTEAFF. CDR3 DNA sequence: TGCGCCAGCAGCCAAGATCCCACAGGGCGCACTGAAGCTTTCTTT.

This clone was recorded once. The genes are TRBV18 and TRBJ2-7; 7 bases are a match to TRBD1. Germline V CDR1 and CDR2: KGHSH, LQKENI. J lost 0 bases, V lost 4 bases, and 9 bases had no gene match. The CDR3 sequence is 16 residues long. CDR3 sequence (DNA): TGTGCCAGCTCACTAAGGCGGACAGGAGTCTCCTACGAGCAGTACTTC. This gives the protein CASSLRRTGVSYEQYF. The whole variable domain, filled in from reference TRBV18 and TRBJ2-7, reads NAGVMQNPRHLVRRRGQEARLRCSPMKGHSHVYWYRQLPEEGLKFMVYLQKENIIDESGMPKERFSAEFPKEGPSILRIQQVVRGDSAAYFCASSLRRTGVSYEQYFGPGTRLTVT.

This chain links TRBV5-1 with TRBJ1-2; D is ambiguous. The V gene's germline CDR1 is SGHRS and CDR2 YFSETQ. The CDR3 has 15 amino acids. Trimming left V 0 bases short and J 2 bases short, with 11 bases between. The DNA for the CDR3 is TGCGCCAGCAGCTTGGGACACACGCAGAACTATGGCTACACCTTC. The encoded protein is CASSLGHTQNYGYTF.

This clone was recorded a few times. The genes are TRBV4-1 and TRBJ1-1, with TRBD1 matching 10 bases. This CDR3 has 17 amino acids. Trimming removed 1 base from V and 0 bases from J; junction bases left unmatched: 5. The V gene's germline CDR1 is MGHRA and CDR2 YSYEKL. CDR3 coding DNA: TGCGCCAGCAGCCAAGGGACAGGGGGGTCTATGAACACTGAAGCTTTCTTT. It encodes CASSQGTGGSMNTEAFF.

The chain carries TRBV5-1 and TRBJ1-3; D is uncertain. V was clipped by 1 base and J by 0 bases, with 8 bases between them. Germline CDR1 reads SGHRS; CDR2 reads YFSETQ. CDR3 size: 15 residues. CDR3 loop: CASSLWQYSGNTIYF. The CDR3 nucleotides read TGCGCCAGCAGCTTGTGGCAGTACTCTGGAAACACCATATATTTT.

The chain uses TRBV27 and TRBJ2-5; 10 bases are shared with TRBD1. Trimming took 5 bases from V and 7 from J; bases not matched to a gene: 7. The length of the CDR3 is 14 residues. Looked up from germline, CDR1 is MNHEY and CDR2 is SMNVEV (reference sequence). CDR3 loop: CASSTTGGVGTQYF. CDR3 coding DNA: TGTGCCAGCAGTACGACAGGGGGCGTCGGGACCCAGTACTTC.

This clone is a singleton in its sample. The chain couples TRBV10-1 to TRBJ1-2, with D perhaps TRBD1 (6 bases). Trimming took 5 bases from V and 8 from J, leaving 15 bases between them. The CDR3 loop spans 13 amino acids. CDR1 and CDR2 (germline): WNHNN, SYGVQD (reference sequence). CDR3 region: CASSRDRLGGYTF. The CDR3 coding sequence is TGCGCCAGCAGTCGTGACAGGCTAGGAGGCTACACCTTC.

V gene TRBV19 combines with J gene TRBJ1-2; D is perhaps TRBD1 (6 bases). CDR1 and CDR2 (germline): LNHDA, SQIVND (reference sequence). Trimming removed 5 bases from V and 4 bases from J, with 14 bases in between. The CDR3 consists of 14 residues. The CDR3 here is CASSPTTGFYGYTF. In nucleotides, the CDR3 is TGTGCCAGTAGTCCAACGACAGGTTTCTATGGCTACACCTTC.

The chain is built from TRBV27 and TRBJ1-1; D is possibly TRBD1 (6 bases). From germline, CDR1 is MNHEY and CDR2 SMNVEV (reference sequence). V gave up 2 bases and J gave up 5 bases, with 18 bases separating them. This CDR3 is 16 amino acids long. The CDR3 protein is CASSLDKGVRRTEAFF. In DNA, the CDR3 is TGTGCCAGCAGTTTAGACAAGGGGGTGAGAAGAACTGAAGCTTTCTTT.

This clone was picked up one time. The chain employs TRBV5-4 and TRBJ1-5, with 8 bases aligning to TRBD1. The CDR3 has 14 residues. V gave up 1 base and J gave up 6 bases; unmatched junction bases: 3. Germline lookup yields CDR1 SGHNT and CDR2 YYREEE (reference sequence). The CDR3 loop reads CASSLQGASQPQHF. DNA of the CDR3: TGTGCCAGCAGCTTGCAGGGGGCTTCTCAGCCCCAGCATTTT. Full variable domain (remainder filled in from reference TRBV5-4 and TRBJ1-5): ETGVTQSPTHLIKTRGQQVTLRCSSQSGHNTVSWYQQALGQGPQFIFQYYREEENGRGNFPPRFSGLQFPNYSSELNVNALELDDSALYLCASSLQGASQPQHFGDGTRLSIL.

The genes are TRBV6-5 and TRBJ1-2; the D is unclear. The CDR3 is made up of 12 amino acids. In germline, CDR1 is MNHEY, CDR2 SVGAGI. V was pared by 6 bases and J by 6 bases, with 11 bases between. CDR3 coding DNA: TGTGCCAGCAGCCGGGGTTTCGATGGCTACACCTTC. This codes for CASSRGFDGYTF.

The CDR3 DNA follows: TGTGCCAGCAGTGTGGACAGTCTCTATGGCTACACCTTC. Its protein is CASSVDSLYGYTF. The chain carries TRBV27 and TRBJ1-2; possibly TRBD1 for D (6 bases). The CDR3 runs 13 residues. Trimming stripped 5 bases from V and 4 bases from J, with 11 bases between. Germline-derived CDR1 and CDR2 are MNHEY and SMNVEV (reference sequence).

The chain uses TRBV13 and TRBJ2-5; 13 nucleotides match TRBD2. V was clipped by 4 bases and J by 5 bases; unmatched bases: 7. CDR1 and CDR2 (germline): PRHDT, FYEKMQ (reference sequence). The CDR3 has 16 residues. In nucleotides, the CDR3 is TGTGCCAGCAGCTACGGACTAGCGGGAGAGAAGGAGACCCAGTACTTC. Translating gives CASSYGLAGEKETQYF.

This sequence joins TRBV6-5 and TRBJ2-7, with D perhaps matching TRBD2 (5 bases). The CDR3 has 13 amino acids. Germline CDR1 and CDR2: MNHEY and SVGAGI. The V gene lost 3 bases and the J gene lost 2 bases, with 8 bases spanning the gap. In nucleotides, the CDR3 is TGTGCCAGCAGTTATGCGGAGGCCTACGAGCAGTACTTC. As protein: CASSYAEAYEQYF.

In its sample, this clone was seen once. The CDR3 bases are TGCGCCAGCAGCTTGGAGCTTCGGGAAACAGAGCAGTACTTC. It encodes CASSLELRETEQYF. This chain uses TRBV5-1 with TRBJ2-7; D possibly corresponds to TRBD2 (5 bases). The CDR3 has 14 amino acids. V was shortened by 0 bases and J by 7 bases, with 14 bases between the two germline ends. The germline V gene has CDR1 SGHRS and CDR2 YFSETQ.